One and the same sample provided the 26 T cell receptor beta chains below, sequenced in a study of CD8+CD57+ T cells in acquired aplastic anemia. Genomic DNA acted as the template from which TCR beta VDJ combination and CDR3 sequence profiling were carried out. Each CDR3 protein is one row after TCRdb ran MiXCR on the reads. The table lists 200,000 to 250,000 distinct CDR3 sequences, approximately 50% of them singletons. Only patients with CD8+CD57+ cell expansion on flow cytometry were chosen for sequencing. The sample taken for sequencing was sorted CD4+, CD8+, or CD8+CD57+ T cells (not recorded which) from PBMCs. Receptors were obtained from a human donor with aplastic anemia.

This clonotype was recorded at least ten times. The V and J genes are TRBV6-4 and TRBJ2-3; tentatively, D is TRBD1 (6 bases). The CDR3 has 14 residues. From germline, CDR1 is MRHNA and CDR2 SNTAGT. The V gene lost 6 bases and the J gene lost 0 bases, with 10 bases spanning the gap. The CDR3 DNA reads TGTGCCAGCAGCCGCAGGGGTAGCACAGATACGCAGTATTTT. Protein: CASSRRGSTDTQYF.

V gene TRBV7-2 combines with J gene TRBJ2-7; TRBD2 aligns across 7 bases. After removal of 11 bases from V and 2 bases from J, the junction contained 6 bases not matched to a gene. This CDR3 spans 12 amino acids. Germline-derived CDR1 and CDR2 are SGHTA and FQGNSA. The CDR3 DNA reads as TGTGCCGGGGGGGGGGGTCCCTACGAGCAGTACTTC. Protein sequence: CAGGGGPYEQYF.

The rearrangement joins TRBV19 to TRBJ1-5; D is perhaps TRBD1 (5 bases). V lost 5 bases and J 3 bases, leaving 14 bases between the germline ends. The CDR3 spans 15 residues. Germline V gives CDR1 LNHDA, CDR2 SQIVND (reference sequence). CDR3 DNA: TGTGCCAGTAGTTCCGTAGGAGGGACCAATCAGCCCCAGCATTTT. It yields the protein CASSSVGGTNQPQHF. The full variable domain, completed using reference TRBV19 and TRBJ1-5, is DGGITQSPKYLFRKEGQNVTLSCEQNLNHDAMYWYRQDPGQGLRLIYYSQIVNDFQKGDIAEGYSVSREKKESFPLTVTSAQKNPTAFYLCASSSVGGTNQPQHFGDGTRLSIL.

This clonotype was detected many times. This chain links TRBV6-5 with TRBJ2-7; D possibly matches TRBD1 or TRBD2 (5 bases each). V gave up 7 bases and J gave up 9 bases, with 19 bases separating them. This CDR3 is 13 amino acids long. Germline V CDR1 and CDR2: MNHEY, SVGAGI. CDR3 coding DNA: TGTGCCAGCACTGGGGGTGCCGATTTCTTGCAGTACTTC. It specifies CASTGGADFLQYF.

Points on this clonotype: Given a much more abundant clone one base away, this may be a read error. V is TRBV20-1 and J is TRBJ1-1; the D is unclear. Germline CDR1 DFQATT, CDR2 SNEGSKA (reference sequence). This CDR3 has 12 residues. In DNA form, the CDR3 reads TGCAGTGCCGAGGAGATGAACACTGAAGCTCTCTTT. Its protein is CSAEEMNTEALF.

Remarks on this clonotype: The junction does not match germline at one end; this may be a read error. The rearrangement uses TRBV5-1 and TRBJ2-6; TRBD1 agrees at 12 bases. The CDR3 runs 15 residues. Germline V gene data show CDR1 as SGHRS and CDR2 as YFSETQ. The CDR3 bases are TGCGCCAGCAGCTTGAGGGGACAGGGGGCCTACGTCCTGACTTTC. This gives the protein CASSLRGQGAYVLTF.

The table lists this clonotype with many counts. The chain couples TRBV27 to TRBJ2-2; no clear D gene. The germline V gene has CDR1 MNHEY and CDR2 SMNVEV (reference sequence). This CDR3 comprises 12 residues. V shed 5 bases and J shed 4 bases, with 5 bases lying between them. The CDR3 loop reads CASSPLTGELFF. DNA for the CDR3: TGTGCCAGCAGTCCTCTCACCGGGGAGCTGTTTTTT.

This clonotype was seen a few times. V gene TRBV12-3 or TRBV12-4 combines with J gene TRBJ2-2; 8 nucleotides align to TRBD1. This CDR3 is built from 18 residues. Losses at the gene ends were 4 bases for V and 5 bases for J; bases not matched to a gene: 15. The CDR3 spells CASSSTSPQGARTGELFF. CDR3 DNA: TGTGCCAGCAGTTCAACCTCCCCGCAGGGGGCTCGAACCGGGGAGCTGTTTTTT.

To note about this clonotype: Given a much more abundant clone one base away, this may be a read error. This rearrangement joins TRBV7-9 to TRBJ2-7; D remains ambiguous. The CDR3 is 12 amino acids. Deletions cut 3 bases from V and 7 bases from J, with 10 bases between. The germline CDR1 and CDR2 sequences are SEHNR and FQNEAQ (reference sequence). CDR3 amino acids: CASSLHSREQYF. CDR3 DNA: TGTGCCAGCAGCTTGCATTCGAGGGAGCAGTACTTC.

A note on this clonotype: The junction does not match germline at one end; this may be a read error. The rearrangement links TRBV25-1 to TRBJ2-7, with 7 bases fitting TRBD2. The CDR3 is 15 residues long. Germline loops: CDR1 MGHDK, CDR2 SYGVNS. CDR3 in amino acids: CASSPREAYTGELYF. The DNA of the CDR3 is TGTGCCAGCAGTCCACGGGAGGCGTACACCGGGGAGCTGTACTTC.

This clonotype was seen a few times. J is TRBJ2-1 and V is TRBV27; D possibly uses TRBD1 or TRBD2 (5 bases each). Germline loops: CDR1 MNHEY, CDR2 SMNVEV (reference sequence). The CDR3 is 14 residues long. Trimming removed 5 bases at V and 5 bases at J, with 13 bases between. CDR3 DNA sequence: TGTGCCAGCAGTCCCGGGACGGTGCACAATGAGCAGTTCTTC. This gives the protein CASSPGTVHNEQFF.

The V call is TRBV12-3 or TRBV12-4, the J call TRBJ1-2; 7 nucleotides align to TRBD1. The V gene end was trimmed by 8 bases and the J gene end by 8 bases; junction bases not matched to a gene: 14. This CDR3 comprises 14 residues. CDR3: CASGTHQGVGGYTF. In DNA, the CDR3 is TGTGCCAGCGGTACTCACCAGGGGGTTGGAGGCTACACCTTC.

The chain carries TRBV7-9 and TRBJ1-1, with D tentatively TRBD1 (5 bases). CDR1 and CDR2 from the germline V gene are SEHNR and FQNEAQ (reference sequence). This CDR3 has 18 amino acids. V lost 5 bases to trimming and J lost 5 bases, with 27 bases between them. CDR3 in amino acids: CASSPDYDSTRTGTEAFF. Here the CDR3 DNA reads TGTGCCAGCAGCCCGGACTACGACAGTACCCGAACGGGGACTGAAGCTTTCTTT.

The table lists this clonotype with a few counts. The rearrangement links TRBV6-2 or TRBV6-3 to TRBJ1-6; TRBD1 matches at 7 bases. The germline CDR1 and CDR2 sequences are MNHEY and SVGEGT. The CDR3 loop spans 18 amino acids. The J segment lost 2 bases and the V segment lost 0 bases, leaving 7 bases of the junction unmatched. CDR3 protein: CASSYSTTGDPYNSPLHF. The CDR3 DNA is TGTGCCAGCAGTTACTCGACAACAGGGGACCCCTATAATTCACCCCTCCACTTT.

V is TRBV20-1 and J is TRBJ2-3, with D maybe TRBD1 (5 bases). V lost 0 bases, J lost 3 bases, and 7 bases lay in between. CDR3 length equals 13 residues. Germline CDR1 DFQATT, CDR2 SNEGSKA (reference sequence). CDR3 coding DNA: TGCAGTGCTAGAGATTCAGGGACAGATACGCAGTATTTT. Protein: CSARDSGTDTQYF.

This clonotype turned up a few times. V gene TRBV7-3 combines with J gene TRBJ2-7, with TRBD2 matching 7 bases. CDR1 and CDR2 (germline): SGHTA, FQGTGA. CDR3 length: 15 amino acids. After removal of 6 bases from V and 2 bases from J, the junction contained 10 bases not matched to a gene. The CDR3 region has the DNA TGTGCCAGCAGTTCCTTAGCGGGCCTCCCCTACGAGCAGTACTTC. Protein sequence: CASSSLAGLPYEQYF.

This clonotype was detected once. The chain has TRBV7-9 and TRBJ2-3; D could derive from TRBD1 or TRBD2 (5 bases each). Germline V gene lookup returns CDR1 SEHNR and CDR2 FQNEAQ (reference sequence). The CDR3 extends over 18 amino acids. V lost 5 bases and J 2 bases, leaving 23 bases between the germline ends. The CDR3 loop reads CASSLGRRTSPSTDTQYF. In DNA, the CDR3 is TGTGCCAGCAGCCTGGGACGGCGAACCTCTCCCTCCACAGATACGCAGTATTTT.

The chain has TRBV25-1 and TRBJ1-4; 10 bases match TRBD1. The germline V gene has CDR1 MGHDK and CDR2 SYGVNS. This CDR3 comprises 13 residues. V was pared by 10 bases and J by 8 bases, with 7 bases of the junction left unmatched. The CDR3 loop reads CATRGQGVEKLFF. In DNA form, the CDR3 reads TGTGCCACCCGAGGACAGGGGGTGGAAAAACTGTTTTTT.

The chain carries TRBV28 and TRBJ1-2; D is uncertain. V was cut by 3 bases and J by 1 base, with 6 bases left in between. The CDR3 spans 13 residues. Per germline, CDR1 MDHEN and CDR2 SYDVKM. CDR3 sequence reads: CASSFGGNYGYTF. CDR3 bases: TGTGCCAGCAGTTTCGGCGGTAACTATGGCTACACCTTC.

This clonotype was found many times. This rearrangement joins TRBV19 to TRBJ2-3; TRBD2 matches 9 bases. The CDR3 length is 17 residues. J was trimmed by 0 bases and V by 0 bases; bases with no gene match: 4. Germline CDR1 and CDR2: LNHDA and SQIVND (reference sequence). CDR3 amino acids: CASSIDRLAGSTDTQYF. The CDR3 DNA reads as TGTGCCAGTAGTATAGATCGCCTAGCGGGGAGCACAGATACGCAGTATTTT.

The sample holds many counts of this clonotype. This chain connects TRBV19 to TRBJ2-1, with D possibly TRBD1 on 5 matching bases. This CDR3 spans 13 amino acids. The ends were cut back, 3 bases at V and 7 bases at J, with 10 bases in the middle. CDR1 and CDR2 from the germline V gene are LNHDA and SQIVND (reference sequence). The CDR3: CASSIIKGNEQFF. DNA of the CDR3: TGTGCCAGTAGTATTATAAAGGGGAATGAGCAGTTCTTC.

Of note for this clonotype: This may arise from a read error, as a much more abundant clone is one base away. The chain combines TRBV6-5 with TRBJ2-5; D is unresolved. Germline V gives CDR1 MNHEY, CDR2 SVGAGI. The CDR3 consists of 15 residues. The V gene lost 3 bases and the J gene lost 1 base, with 12 bases spanning the gap. The CDR3 DNA reads TGTGCCAGCAGTTATTCAAGGGCACGCCAAGAGACCCAGTACTTC. Translation gives CASSYSRARQETQYF.

The V gene is TRBV15, the J gene TRBJ2-7; D possibly corresponds to TRBD2 (6 bases). Trimming removed 1 base from V and 3 bases from J, with 16 bases in between. This CDR3 region has 16 residues. Germline CDR1 LNHNV, CDR2 YYDKDF (reference sequence). This chain's CDR3 is CATSRGFPGRIYEQYF. For the CDR3, the DNA is TGTGCCACCAGCAGAGGGTTCCCGGGGAGGATCTACGAGCAGTACTTC.

The chain joins TRBV2 to TRBJ1-2; D is unclear. Germline V gives CDR1 SNHLY, CDR2 FYNNEI. With 1 base removed from V and 3 bases from J, the gap between germline ends came to 9 bases. There are 14 residues in the CDR3. The CDR3 loop is CASSEGGYDYGYTF. CDR3 sequence (DNA): TGTGCCAGCAGTGAAGGAGGGTACGACTATGGCTACACCTTC.

The gene calls are TRBV2 and TRBJ2-1; tentative D call: TRBD1 (5 bases). This CDR3 region has 14 residues. CDR1 is SNHLY, CDR2 FYNNEI, per germline. V was cut by 3 bases and J by 3 bases, with 9 bases left in between. The CDR3, as DNA: TGTGCCAGCAGTGAGGTCAGGGACTACAATGAGCAGTTCTTC. Amino acids: CASSEVRDYNEQFF. The full variable domain, its missing parts supplied by reference TRBV2 and TRBJ2-1, is EPEVTQTPSHQVTQMGQEVILRCVPISNHLYFYWYRQILGQKVEFLVSFYNNEISEKSEIFDDQFSVERPDGSNFTLKIRSTKLEDSAMYFCASSEVRDYNEQFFGPGTRLTVL.

The V and J genes are TRBV20-1 and TRBJ1-2; D gene uncertain. Trimming removed 0 bases at V and 8 bases at J, with 13 bases between. The CDR3 runs 13 residues. Germline CDR1 reads DFQATT; CDR2 reads SNEGSKA (reference sequence). The CDR3 bases are TGCAGTGCTAGAGATCAGGTTGGCTACGGCTACACCTTC. Its protein product is CSARDQVGYGYTF.